Detailed here is one T cell receptor (beta chain). Per germline, CDR1 SGHRS and CDR2 YFSETQ. V dropped 4 bases and J dropped 7 bases, with 14 bases sitting between them. The CDR3 runs to 13 residues. The assay was immunoSEQ multiplex PCR, and TCRdb's table has in-frame clones only and misses some. The sample records roughly 56,000 clones, 70% to 90% being singletons. This sample's time point: pretreatment peripheral blood. The source of the sample is a study of PD-L1 blockade in urothelial cancer. Study in general: Analyses were performed on blood at 3 weeks after treatment start (the second dose) and at 6 weeks.

The input for sequencing was PBMCs, taken around atezolizumab (anti-PD-L1) treatment. V usage is TRBV5-1 and J usage is TRBJ1-2; D gene ambiguous. The TCR was taken from a man aged 60 to 75 with urothelial cancer. CDR3 region: CASSPARGSGYTF. Written as DNA, the CDR3 is TGCGCCAGCAGCCCGGCTCGGGGTTCTGGCTACACCTTC. Based on the CDR3 plus reference TRBV5-1 and TRBJ1-2, the full variable domain is KAGVTQTPRYLIKTRGQQVTLSCSPISGHRSVSWYQQTPGQGLQFLFEYFSETQRNKGNFPGRFSGRQFSNSRSEMNVSTLELGDSALYLCASSPARGSGYTFGSGTRLTVV.